What follows describes a single T cell receptor (beta chain). Its antigen is still unknown. No base qualities exist here, and no much larger clone lies one base off it. The data derive from a study of technical replicates of blood from several donors (dated by TCRdb to between 2016 and 2019). Library preparation was by the immunoSEQ multiplex PCR assay. Here the immuneACCESS table is served through TCRdb, limited to in-frame sequences with V and J called. Missing clones are a known gap in these copies; in checked studies unresolved V genes cover under half, and the rest lacks a known reason. Across this sample there are approximately 82,000 clones, with nearly 96% seen only once. About 0.36% of the sample comes from the top ten. The source of this sequence is a human donor in good health. The sample consisted of T cells isolated from PBMCs.

DNA sequence: TGTGCCACAGGGGCGAATCAGCCCCAGCATTTT. It encodes CATGANQPQHF. The V and J segments used are TRBV27 and TRBJ1-5; D gene: possibly TRBD1, on 6 matching bases. Based on the germline V gene (reference sequence), the CDR1 and CDR2 sequences are MNHEY and SMNVEV. V is reduced by 10 bases and J by 4 bases, leaving a spacing of 8 bases between them. The CDR3 contains 11 residues, cysteine and phenylalanine counted. Only the CDR3 DNA stays, 33 bases, in frame from base 1.